These T cell receptor beta chains were read from a single sample in a study of blood T cell repertoires in COVID-19. Clones were sequenced by immunoSEQ multiplex PCR, and TCRdb holds only the in-frame ones, with some missing. Of about 81,000 clones listed, around nine tenths are singletons. Material for sequencing was peripheral blood. These receptors were collected from a woman older than 75 with acute or convalescent COVID-19. Both conserved end residues are part of each CDR3. The size entry is marked missing in some rows and otherwise reads once, few, many or a size class.

>TRBJ1-2|TRBV10-3|.
CAISRRTGEFNYGYTF
>TRBJ1-2|TRBV18|.
CASSPDTEYGYTF
>TRBJ1-2|TRBV7-8|.
CASSLSRNGYTF
>TRBJ2-3|TRBV27|.
CASTPGGASQDTQYF
>TRBJ2-5|TRBV18|.
CASSSDRGETQYF
>TRBJ1-6|TRBV7-2|.
CASSLAREGPLHF
>TRBJ1-4|TRBV2|once
CASSMTGTTATNEKLFF
>TRBJ1-5|TRBV6-4|.
CASSDAIYSNQPQHF
>TRBJ1-5|TRBV7-8|.
CASSLSRSGGDSNQPQHF
>TRBJ2-1|TRBV7-7|.
CASSLPGGNEQFF
>TRBJ2-7|TRBV7-8|once
CASSQAVAGAYEQYF
>TRBJ2-1|TRBV12-5|.
CASGLVLTSSYNEQFF
>TRBJ2-7|TRBV5-1|.
CASSVTGRNYEQYF